This TCR beta chain was retrieved from a study of memory CD8 T cells in hepatitis C reinfection (dated by TCRdb to about 2017). With regard to the full study: Among the donors, a few cleared two back-to-back HCV infections on their own, whereas two got rid of a primary infection but ended up chronically infected after reinfection. Between the late 2000s and the early 2010s, about 5 reinfection cases that had stored pre-reinfection samples were identified. Peak reinfection samples were collected 3 to 8 weeks after reinfection was detected. Participants who had resolved a prior HCV infection were followed every 3 months in the reinfection study. A case counted as HCV reinfection when an HCV RNA test came back positive after two negative tests taken at least 60 days apart. Previously published longitudinal data on tetramer+ CD8 T cell frequency were used to select the peak reinfection time point. Across an HCV reinfection episode in several donors, the study followed the TCR beta repertoire of virus-specific CD8 T cells over time.

Cut back by 0 bases and 3 bases, the V and J ends lie 8 bases apart. Via the germline V gene, CDR1 is SGHTA and CDR2 FQGNSA. The cysteine opens and the phenylalanine closes a CDR3 of 14 amino acids. Of all the DNA, just the CDR3 is kept, 42 bases in frame from base 1. The sample's time point label is to be understood as: peak reinfection, 3 to 8 weeks after reinfection detection. Sorted cells were sequenced directly ex vivo, without in vitro expansion prior to TCR sequencing. Donors were people who inject drugs enrolled in the Montreal Acute Hepatitis C Cohort Study (HEPCO) in Canada. As controls, total naive CD8 T cells, sorted as viable CD3+ CD8+ CD45RO-, were obtained from a couple of donors at each of the three reinfection time points. Before sorting, cryopreserved peripheral blood mononuclear cells were thawed and used as the source for purifying CD8 T cells. The MACS CD8+ T cell Isolation Kit was used to enrich CD8 T cells through negative selection. Cells were sorted on a BD FACSAria II sorter running FACSDiva software, and FlowJo was used to analyze the data.

Library generation was performed with the immunoSEQ multiplex PCR assay. Genomic DNA was extracted from the sorted cells, and Adaptive Biotechnologies' automated high-throughput method was used to sequence the TCR beta V, D and J regions. CDR3 regions were amplified with a two-step, bias-controlled multiplex PCR. Amplified TCR beta libraries were sequenced on an Illumina instrument. The study's own analysis went as follows. The demultiplexed reads were processed to cut down on amplification and sequencing bias, and the IMGT database was used to assign CDR3 sequences to gene families. Repertoire data were analyzed with ImmunoSEQ software version 2.0. Out-of-frame sequences and sequences with stop codons in the CDR3 were removed from clonotype lists. Clonotypes below 0.01% frequency were excluded because they corresponded to less than one cell. To get richness, observed richness was divided by input cell number, while evenness came from dividing Shannon entropy by log observed richness. Repertoire diversity and the similarity between time points were measured using Simpson diversity and Morisita-Horn overlap indices. Clonotypes were grouped as dominant (>1%), sub-dominant (0.5-0.99%), low abundance (0.1-0.49%) or lowest abundance (<0.1%). A germline index was calculated as total CDR3 length minus total nucleotide additions, divided by total CDR3 length. The immuneACCESS repertoire file appears here via TCRdb, limited to in-frame rearrangements. These files lack a portion of the clones; in checked studies, under half of the deficit traces to unresolved V genes, and the cause of the others is not known. V and J calls and clone size are as listed in that table; D and trimming were resolved from the DNA. For this sample the table gives 35,000 to 50,000 clones, of which more than 75% were detected only once. The ten largest make up 0.95% to 1.5% of the sample.

Worth noting for this clone: Its antigen has not been determined. Within one base of it there is no much larger clone, and no base qualities were kept.

What the authors observed across the whole study: Because only 4 to 6 donors were included, definitive conclusions about public clonotypes linked to secondary clearance could not be reached by the study.

The sample was naive CD8+ T cells sorted from blood. Explained via the paper, the cell subset or site label denotes: total naive CD8+CD45RO- T cells. The sequence joins TRBV7-2 to TRBJ2-5; a tentative D match to TRBD1 spans 5 bases. The sequence was collected from a man aged 18 to 35 with hepatitis C virus infection. The CDR3 sequence is CASSLAGAEETQYF. The sequence in DNA is TGTGCCAGCAGCTTAGCAGGGGCTGAAGAGACCCAGTACTTC. Joined to the reference TRBV7-2 and TRBJ2-5 proteins, this CDR3 gives the full variable domain: GAGVSQSPSNKVTEKGKDVELRCDPISGHTALYWYRQSLGQGLEFLIYFQGNSAPDKSGLPSDRFSAERTGGSVSTLTIQRTQQEDSAVYLCASSLAGAEETQYFGPGTRLLVL.